A selection of T cell receptor beta chains follows, all from one sample in a study of cytomegalovirus exposure and HLA in healthy donors. Generated by immunoSEQ multiplex PCR, the TCRdb table keeps only in-frame clones and is missing some. This sample yields about 92,000 clones, of which 55% to 75% are seen a single time; 15% to 20% belongs to the top ten. Sample: PBMCs. Every receptor here comes from a young woman in good health and CMV-seropositive. The CDR3 runs from the conserved cysteine through the conserved F or W. The order of the fields is J gene, V gene, CDR3 length, clone size, D gene, CDR3 DNA, CDR3 protein. D genes are given only for firm matches. For some rows the clone size is stated as once, few or many, or as a class when expanded; others skip it.

TRBJ1-1	TRBV10-3	14	few	TRBD1	TGTGCCATCAGTGGGACAGGGGGCTTGACTGAAGCTTTCTTT	CAISGTGGLTEAFF
TRBJ2-1	TRBV4-1	16	-	-	TGCGCCAGCAGCCAAGATCGAGTGGGAGTAAAAAATGAGCAGTTCTTC	CASSQDRVGVKNEQFF
TRBJ2-1	TRBV4-2	17	-	TRBD2	TGTGCCAGCAGCCAAGTCCCTAGCGGGAGATATGACAATGAGCAGTTCTTC	CASSQVPSGRYDNEQFF
TRBJ1-3	TRBV5-1	13	-	-	TGCGCCAGCTCGCGGGTCTCTGGAAACACCATATATTTT	CASSRVSGNTIYF
TRBJ2-1	TRBV6-4	14	-	-	TGTGCCAGCAGTGAGGGGGGCTCCTACAATGAGCAGTTCTTC	CASSEGGSYNEQFF
TRBJ2-1	TRBV27	14	-	TRBD2	TGTGCCAGCGGAACGGGACTAGCGGGATTAAGTCTGTTCTTC	CASGTGLAGLSLFF
TRBJ1-5	TRBV7-8	16	few	TRBD1	TGTGCCAGCAGCTTAGGGGACAGGGCTCTCTATCAGCCCCAGCATTTT	CASSLGDRALYQPQHF
TRBJ1-1	TRBV6-1	14	-	-	TGTGCCAGCAGTGCCCATACTGTGAACACTGAAGCTTTCTTT	CASSAHTVNTEAFF
TRBJ2-3	TRBV27	12	few	-	TGTGCCAGCAGTTTAAGCCCAGATACGCAGTATTTT	CASSLSPDTQYF
TRBJ1-2	TRBV6-5	14	-	-	TGTGCCAGCAGTCCGACAGTAACCCGTTTGGGCTACACCTTC	CASSPTVTRLGYTF
TRBJ1-1	TRBV7-8	14	-	-	TGTGCCAGCAGACTAGACGCCATGAACACTGAAGCTTTCTTT	CASRLDAMNTEAFF
TRBJ2-7	TRBV7-2	15	-	-	TGTGCCAGCAGCTTAGATCCCAGGGCCCGCTACGAGCAGTACTTC	CASSLDPRARYEQYF
TRBJ1-1	TRBV28	11	-	-	TGTGCCAGCAGGACGTACAGTGAAGCTTTCTTT	CASRTYSEAFF
TRBJ2-5	TRBV11-3	16	-	-	TGTGCCAGCAGCTTAGGACTAGGACAGGTTCAAGAGACCCAGTACTTC	CASSLGLGQVQETQYF
TRBJ1-1	TRBV27	15	-	-	TGTGCCAGCAGCTTATCGGGGGGGTGGGACACTGAAGCTTTCTTT	CASSLSGGWDTEAFF
TRBJ2-1	TRBV11-3	15	-	-	TGTGCCAGCAGCGCAGCGGACGCCTACGGCAATGAGCAGTTCTTC	CASSAADAYGNEQFF
TRBJ2-5	TRBV15	14	-	TRBD2	TGTGCCACCAGCACTAGCGGTTACCAAGAGACCCAGTACTTC	CATSTSGYQETQYF
TRBJ2-5	TRBV7-9	14	-	-	TGTGCCAGCACCCAAATGGGCGGGAAAGAGACCCAGTACTTC	CASTQMGGKETQYF
TRBJ1-2	TRBV5-1	14	once	TRBD1	TGCGCCAGCAGCTCTACGACAGGGAACTATGGCTACACCTTC	CASSSTTGNYGYTF
TRBJ2-5	TRBV19	13	-	TRBD1	TGTGCCAGTAGTTACAGGGGGCGGGAGACCCAGTACTTC	CASSYRGRETQYF
TRBJ2-5	TRBV12-5	13	once	-	TGTGCTAGTGGTTTGGTTAGTAGAGAGACCCAGTACTTC	CASGLVSRETQYF
TRBJ1-1	TRBV5-1	16	-	-	TGCGCCAGCAGCTTGGTTCAGGGGCTAGGGAACACTGAAGCTTTCTTT	CASSLVQGLGNTEAFF
TRBJ2-5	TRBV7-7	17	-	TRBD2	TGTGCTAGCAGCGCCTCTCCCGGGGCGGGAGACCAAGAGACCCAGTACTTC	CASSASPGAGDQETQYF
TRBJ2-7	TRBV13	14	-	-	TGTGCCAGCAGCTTAGTGGCAGGGGTCGGCGAGCAGTACTTC	CASSLVAGVGEQYF
TRBJ2-7	TRBV10-3	13	-	TRBD1	TGTGCCACCGGAGACAGGGGTCGAGAAGAGCAGTACTTC	CATGDRGREEQYF
TRBJ1-2	TRBV2	14	-	-	TGTGCCAGCAGTGATCGACAGACTAACTATGGCTACACCTTC	CASSDRQTNYGYTF
TRBJ1-1	TRBV29-1	12	-	-	TGCAGCGCCCACAGGGTGAACACTGAAGCTTTCTTT	CSAHRVNTEAFF
TRBJ2-7	TRBV7-2	15	once	TRBD1	TGTGCCAGCAGCTCCGGACAGGGGAAGACGTACGAGCAGTACTTC	CASSSGQGKTYEQYF
TRBJ2-4	TRBV28	17	-	TRBD1	TGTGCCAGCAGTGAGATTAGGACAGGCCTAGCCAAAAACATTCAGTACTTC	CASSEIRTGLAKNIQYF
TRBJ2-5	TRBV11-1	14	-	-	TGTGCCAGCAGCAAGCTAGCGTTTCAAGAGACCCAGTACTTC	CASSKLAFQETQYF
TRBJ1-6	TRBV9	13	few	-	TGTGCCAGCAGCGCAGGGTATAATTCACCCCTCCACTTT	CASSAGYNSPLHF
TRBJ2-7	TRBV5-1	15	-	-	TGCGCCAGCAGCTGGGGGGGCGGGAACTCCTACGAGCAGTACTTC	CASSWGGGNSYEQYF
TRBJ1-2	TRBV4-3	17	-	TRBD1	TGCGCCAGCAGCCACTCCAGGGGGAACCTGTATGCGAATGGCTACACCTTC	CASSHSRGNLYANGYTF
TRBJ2-3	TRBV7-3	11	-	TRBD2	TGTGCCAGCGGGGAGGGAGATACGCAGTATTTT	CASGEGDTQYF
TRBJ1-4	TRBV4-3	16	-	TRBD1	TGCGCCAGCAGCCAAGGACAGGGGTCCCGTAATGAAAAACTGTTTTTT	CASSQGQGSRNEKLFF
TRBJ2-7	TRBV6-5	14	-	TRBD1	TGTGCCAGCAGGAGGGGGACAGTTACCTACGAGCAGTACTTC	CASRRGTVTYEQYF
TRBJ2-2	TRBV7-2	15	-	-	TGTGCCAGCAGCTTATATGGTACGGTCACCGGGGAGCTGTTTTTT	CASSLYGTVTGELFF
TRBJ2-3	TRBV5-1	15	-	TRBD1	TGCGCCAGCAGCTTATGGGGACAGGTAACAGATACGCAGTATTTT	CASSLWGQVTDTQYF
TRBJ1-1	TRBV19	13	-	-	TGTGCCAGTAGTATCGGACAGAACACTGAAGCTTTCTTT	CASSIGQNTEAFF
TRBJ1-1	TRBV19	12	-	-	TGTGCCAGTAACGTGCGGGGGACTGAAGCTTTCTTT	CASNVRGTEAFF
TRBJ2-7	TRBV7-2	15	-	TRBD2	TGTGCCAGCAGCTCTAGCGGGACTGTTACCTACGAGCAGTACTTC	CASSSSGTVTYEQYF
TRBJ2-7	TRBV6-5	13	-	-	TGTGCCAGCAGGAAAGGGGCGTCCTACGAGCAGTACTTC	CASRKGASYEQYF
TRBJ2-2	TRBV18	15	once	TRBD2	TGTGCCAGCTCACCACTGGCTAGCGGGACCGGGGAGCTGTTTTTT	CASSPLASGTGELFF